The 6 T cell receptor beta chains below all came from one sample that was sequenced in a study of CD8+ T cells in alopecia areata. Treatment meaning: oral pan-JAK inhibitor, 5-10 mg twice daily. Reverse transcribed after extraction, RNA yielded cDNA as the sequencing template. Libraries were prepared by immunoSEQ multiplex PCR; TCRdb keeps only in-frame clonotypes and omits some of them. The table includes a few hundred thousand clones, about 60% detected once. The sample was CD4+ T cells sorted from blood, taken around week 53, from a patient treated with tofacitinib. The receptor source for this set is a human donor with alopecia areata.

The genes are TRBV7-2 and TRBJ2-3, with 8 bases identical to TRBD1. This CDR3 is built from 15 residues. V dropped 6 bases and J dropped 3; count of bases not matched to a gene: 8. Germline V CDR1 and CDR2: SGHTA, FQGNSA. CDR3: CASRETGVSTDTQYF. In nucleotides, the CDR3 is TGTGCCAGCAGGGAGACAGGGGTCTCGACAGATACGCAGTATTTT. Using reference TRBV7-2 and TRBJ2-3 for the parts outside the CDR3, the full variable domain is GAGVSQSPSNKVTEKGKDVELRCDPISGHTALYWYRQSLGQGLEFLIYFQGNSAPDKSGLPSDRFSAERTGGSVSTLTIQRTQQEDSAVYLCASRETGVSTDTQYFGPGTRLTVL.

A word on this clone: The junction differs from germline at one of its ends, possibly a read error. V gene TRBV7-9 combines with J gene TRBJ2-7, with D unclear. The germline CDR1 and CDR2 sequences are SEHNR and FQNEAQ (reference sequence). The CDR3 has 11 amino acids. The CDR3 loop reads CASSLLKPPTF. The DNA of the CDR3 is TGTGCCAGCAGCTTATTAAAACCTCCTACCTTC.

This clone occurred once. This chain links TRBV29-1 with TRBJ1-1; 7 nucleotides match TRBD1. CDR1 and CDR2 (germline): SQVTM, ANQGSEA. This CDR3 has 14 amino acids. V was pared by 5 bases and J by 4 bases, with 10 bases of the junction left unmatched. CDR3 sequence reads: CSVQGGREATEAFF. The CDR3 region has the DNA TGCAGCGTTCAAGGGGGCCGGGAGGCCACTGAAGCTTTCTTT.

The chain's CDR3 is CASSQDQTAGELFF. In nucleotides, the CDR3 is TGTGCCAGCAGCCAAGATCAAACGGCCGGGGAGCTGTTTTTT. This chain uses TRBV4-2 with TRBJ2-2; D is uncertain. This CDR3 region has 14 residues. CDR1 LGHNA and CDR2 YNFKEQ come from the germline V gene. The V end lost 0 bases, the J end lost 6 bases, and 8 bases lay between the germline ends.

The chain employs TRBV6-5 and TRBJ1-2; unclear D gene. Germline CDR1 MNHEY, CDR2 SVGAGI. V was clipped by 6 bases and J by 2 bases, with 10 bases between them. The CDR3 length is 13 residues. CDR3 sequence: CASRPDLNYGYTF. Here the CDR3 DNA reads TGTGCCAGCAGACCGGACCTAAACTATGGCTACACCTTC.

The V call is TRBV19, the J call TRBJ2-1, with 10 positions matching TRBD2. The germline V gene encodes CDR1 LNHDA and CDR2 SQIVND (reference sequence). Trimming at V came to 7 bases and at J to 7 bases, leaving 10 bases not matched to a gene. CDR3 size: 15 residues. The CDR3 reads CASNQLAGRGNEQFF. CDR3 sequence (DNA): TGTGCCAGTAACCAACTAGCGGGGCGGGGTAATGAGCAGTTCTTC.